Listed here are 6 T cell receptor beta chains from one sample, sequenced in a study of T-cell memory formation after mild COVID-19 (dated by TCRdb to the early 2020s). To prepare the library, 5' RACE was applied. Sequencing took place on an Illumina NovaSeq 6000. TCRdb handled the public reads itself, with Q25 trimming in fastp and clone calling in MiXCR, and kept productive beta chains. Under each unique CDR3 protein, matching rows form one entry showing the most common genes and DNA. This sample gives around 250,000 distinct CDR3 sequences in total; 8% to 10% of them show up just once. The ten largest clones take up around 21% of the sample. Sequencing was carried out using PBMCs or a T cell subset sorted from them (not recorded which). Receptors were obtained from a man younger than 35 who had mild COVID-19 (a few samples of this study predate the infection). The sample titles of this study are shuffled in the database, so cell type and time point are left out; the donor was told from shared clones.

V is TRBV5-1 and J is TRBJ1-1; no definite D call. CDR3 length: 14 amino acids. Looked up from germline, CDR1 is SGHRS and CDR2 is YFSETQ. V was clipped by 6 bases and J by 4 bases, with 16 bases between them. The CDR3 DNA follows: TGCGCCAGCAACTTCGGGTCGGTGGGCACTGAAGCTTTCTTT. It is translated as CASNFGSVGTEAFF.

This clonotype appeared many times. The chain has TRBV5-1 and TRBJ2-7, with 9 bases lining up with TRBD1. From germline, CDR1 is SGHRS and CDR2 YFSETQ. Unmatched junction bases numbered 9, after V lost 2 bases and J lost 3 bases. The CDR3 is made up of 16 amino acids. The CDR3, as DNA: TGCGCCAGCAGCTTCGAACAGGGGGCAGTTATCTACGAGCAGTACTTC. As protein: CASSFEQGAVIYEQYF.

V usage is TRBV7-2 and J usage is TRBJ1-2; D unresolved. Trimming left V 2 bases short and J 5 bases short, with 9 bases between. The CDR3 length is 13 residues. Germline V gene sequence: CDR1 SGHTA, CDR2 FQGNSA. CDR3 coding DNA: TGTGCCAGCAGCTTATCGATTGATTATGGCTACACCTTC. The encoded protein is CASSLSIDYGYTF.

The chain employs TRBV19 and TRBJ2-3; D is unclear. The V gene's germline CDR1 is LNHDA and CDR2 SQIVND (reference sequence). V lost 9 bases to trimming and J lost 5 bases, with 9 bases between them. The CDR3 runs 11 residues. The CDR3, as DNA: TGTGCCAGCGTAAGTGGAGATACGCAGTATTTT. This translates into CASVSGDTQYF.

This clonotype was recorded many times. The V and J genes are TRBV9 and TRBJ2-1, with 10 bases lining up with TRBD1. V gave up 2 bases and J gave up 5 bases; unmatched junction bases: 4. The CDR3 has 15 residues. The V gene's germline CDR1 is SGDLS and CDR2 YYNGEE. The CDR3 is CASSVAGQGDNEQFF. DNA for the CDR3: TGTGCCAGCAGCGTTGCCGGACAGGGGGACAATGAGCAGTTCTTC. Using reference TRBV9 and TRBJ2-1 for the parts outside the CDR3, the full variable domain is DSGVTQTPKHLITATGQRVTLRCSPRSGDLSVYWYQQSLDQGLQFLIQYYNGEERAKGNILERFSAQQFPDLHSELNLSSLELGDSALYFCASSVAGQGDNEQFFGPGTRLTVL.

The chain combines TRBV6-2 or TRBV6-3 with TRBJ2-5; D is uncertain. Trimming removed 4 bases from V and 4 bases from J, with 10 bases in between. The germline V gene encodes CDR1 MNHEY and CDR2 SVGEGT. The CDR3 contains 13 residues. The CDR3 spells CASSLIGRETQYF. The CDR3 DNA reads as TGTGCCAGCAGTTTAATCGGTCGAGAGACCCAGTACTTC.